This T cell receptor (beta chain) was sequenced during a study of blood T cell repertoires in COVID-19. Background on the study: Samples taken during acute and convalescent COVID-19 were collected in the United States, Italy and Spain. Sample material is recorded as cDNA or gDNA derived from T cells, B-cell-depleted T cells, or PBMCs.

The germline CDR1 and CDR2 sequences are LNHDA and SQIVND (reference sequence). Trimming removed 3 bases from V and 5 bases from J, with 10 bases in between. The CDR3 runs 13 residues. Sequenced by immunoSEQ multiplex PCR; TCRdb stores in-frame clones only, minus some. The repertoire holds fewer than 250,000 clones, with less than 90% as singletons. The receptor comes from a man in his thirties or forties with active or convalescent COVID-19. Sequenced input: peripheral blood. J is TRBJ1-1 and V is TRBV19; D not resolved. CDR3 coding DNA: TGTGCCAGTAGTATTACGGGAGGTACTGAAGCTTTCTTT. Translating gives CASSITGGTEAFF.